The sample holds many counts of the clone carrying this T cell receptor (beta chain). The sample comes from a study of prognosis after radiotherapy for stage I lung cancer. Study-level information: About 15 of the patients were found to have newly diagnosed primary stage I lung tumors, and five were living with oligometastatic NSCLC after surgical resection of the primary tumor. Considered medically inoperable were all of the patients with non-small cell lung cancer. No patient received concurrent therapy with stereotactic body radiotherapy.

Trimming stripped 5 bases from V and 6 bases from J, with 14 bases between. Germline CDR1 reads LNHDA; CDR2 reads SQIVND (reference sequence). This CDR3 has 13 residues. Using two-round multiplex PCR, the authors amplified TCR beta CDR3 from genomic DNA. The authors ran first-round PCR with primers specific to each TRBV and TRBJ gene. TCRdb reprocessed the multiplex PCR reads with MiXCR, giving one entry per CDR3 protein. The table records approximately 28,000 distinct CDR3 sequences, around 41% of them present only once. Each of the patients had no lymph node involvement on CT and PET/CT and no prior chemotherapy, radiotherapy or other malignancies.

The specimen was PBMCs, collected before or after stereotactic body radiation therapy (not recorded which). The receptor comes from a donor aged 50 or older with non-small cell lung cancer. V usage is TRBV19 and J usage is TRBJ2-7; D assignment may be TRBD1 or TRBD2 (5 bases each). The CDR3 DNA sequence: TGTGCCAGTAGTCTCCAGGGTGAGGGCGAGCAGTACTTC. Amino acid sequence: CASSLQGEGEQYF.